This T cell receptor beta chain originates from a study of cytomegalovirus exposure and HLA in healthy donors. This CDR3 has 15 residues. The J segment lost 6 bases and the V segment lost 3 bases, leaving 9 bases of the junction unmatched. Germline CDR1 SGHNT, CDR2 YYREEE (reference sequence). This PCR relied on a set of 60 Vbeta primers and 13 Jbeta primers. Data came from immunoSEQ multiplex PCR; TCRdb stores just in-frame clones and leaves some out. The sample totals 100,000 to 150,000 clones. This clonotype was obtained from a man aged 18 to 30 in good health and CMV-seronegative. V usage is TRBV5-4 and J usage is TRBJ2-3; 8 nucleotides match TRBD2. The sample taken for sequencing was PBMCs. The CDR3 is CASSSAAGATDTQYF. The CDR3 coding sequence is TGTGCCAGCAGCTCGGCAGCGGGAGCAACTGATACGCAGTATTTT.